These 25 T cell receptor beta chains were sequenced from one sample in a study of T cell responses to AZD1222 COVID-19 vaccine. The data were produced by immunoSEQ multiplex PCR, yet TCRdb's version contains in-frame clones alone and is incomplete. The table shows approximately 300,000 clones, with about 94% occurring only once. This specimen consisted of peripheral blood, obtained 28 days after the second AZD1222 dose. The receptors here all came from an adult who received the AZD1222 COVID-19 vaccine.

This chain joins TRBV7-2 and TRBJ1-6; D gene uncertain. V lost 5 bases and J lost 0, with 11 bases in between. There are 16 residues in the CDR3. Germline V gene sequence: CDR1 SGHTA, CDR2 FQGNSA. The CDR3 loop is CASSPAVSSYNSPLHF. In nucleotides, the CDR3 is TGTGCCAGCAGCCCTGCGGTGAGCTCCTATAATTCACCCCTCCACTTT.

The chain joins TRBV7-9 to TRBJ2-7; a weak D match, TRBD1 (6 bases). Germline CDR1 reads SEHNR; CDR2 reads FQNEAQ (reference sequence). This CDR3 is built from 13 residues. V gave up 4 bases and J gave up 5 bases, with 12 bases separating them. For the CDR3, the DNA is TGTGCCAGCAGCTACCCTGGGGGCGACGAGCAGTACTTC. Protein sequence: CASSYPGGDEQYF.

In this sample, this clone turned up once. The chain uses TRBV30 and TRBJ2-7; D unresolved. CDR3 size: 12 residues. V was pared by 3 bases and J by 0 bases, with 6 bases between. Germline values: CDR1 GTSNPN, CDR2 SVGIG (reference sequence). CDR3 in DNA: TGTGCCTGGAGCCCAAGCTCCTACGAGCAGTACTTC. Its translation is CAWSPSSYEQYF.

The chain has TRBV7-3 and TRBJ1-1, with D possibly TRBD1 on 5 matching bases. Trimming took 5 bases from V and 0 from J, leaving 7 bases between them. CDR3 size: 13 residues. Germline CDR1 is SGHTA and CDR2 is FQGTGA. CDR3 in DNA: TGTGCCAGCAGCCAGGGCATGAACACTGAAGCTTTCTTT. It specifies CASSQGMNTEAFF.

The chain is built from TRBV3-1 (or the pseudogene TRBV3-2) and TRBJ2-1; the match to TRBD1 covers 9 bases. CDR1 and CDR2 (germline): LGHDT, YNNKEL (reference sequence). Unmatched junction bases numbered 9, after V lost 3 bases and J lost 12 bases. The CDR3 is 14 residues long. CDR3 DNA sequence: TGTGCCAGCAGCCACCAGGGAAGGGACAGGGTGCAGTTCTTC. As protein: CASSHQGRDRVQFF.

The DNA for the CDR3 is TGTGCCAGCGGGTTCTTCAACACCGGGGAGCTGTTTTTT. Its protein product is CASGFFNTGELFF. This chain uses TRBV28 with TRBJ2-2, with no clear D. From germline, CDR1 is MDHEN and CDR2 SYDVKM. The CDR3 loop spans 13 amino acids. The V gene lost 8 bases and the J gene lost 2 bases, with 9 bases spanning the gap. Full variable domain (rest looked up from reference TRBV28 and TRBJ2-2): DVKVTQSSRYLVKRTGEKVFLECVQDMDHENMFWYRQDPGLGLRLIYFSYDVKMKEKGDIPEGYSVSREKKERFSLILESASTNQTSMYLCASGFFNTGELFFGEGSRLTVL.

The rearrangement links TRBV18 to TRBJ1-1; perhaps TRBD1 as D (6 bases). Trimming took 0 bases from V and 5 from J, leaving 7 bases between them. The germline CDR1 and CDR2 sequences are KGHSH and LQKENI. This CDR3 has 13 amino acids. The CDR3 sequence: CASSPPTGTEAFF. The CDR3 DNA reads TGTGCCAGCTCACCACCGACAGGTACTGAAGCTTTCTTT.

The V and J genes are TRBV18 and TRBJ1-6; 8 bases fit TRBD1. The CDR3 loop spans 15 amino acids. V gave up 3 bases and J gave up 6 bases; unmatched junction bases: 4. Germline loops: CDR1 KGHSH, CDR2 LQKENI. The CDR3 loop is CASSPDRGPNSPLHF. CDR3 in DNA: TGTGCCAGCTCACCCGACAGGGGCCCTAATTCACCCCTCCACTTT. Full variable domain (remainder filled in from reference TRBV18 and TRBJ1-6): NAGVMQNPRHLVRRRGQEARLRCSPMKGHSHVYWYRQLPEEGLKFMVYLQKENIIDESGMPKERFSAEFPKEGPSILRIQQVVRGDSAAYFCASSPDRGPNSPLHFGNGTRLTVT.

The CDR3 nucleotides read TGTGCCAGCAGTTTATCAACAGATACGCAGTATTTT. Translating gives CASSLSTDTQYF. The genes are TRBV12-3 or TRBV12-4 and TRBJ2-3; D unclear. This CDR3 contains 12 residues. The V gene lost 2 bases and the J gene lost 3 bases, with 3 bases spanning the gap.

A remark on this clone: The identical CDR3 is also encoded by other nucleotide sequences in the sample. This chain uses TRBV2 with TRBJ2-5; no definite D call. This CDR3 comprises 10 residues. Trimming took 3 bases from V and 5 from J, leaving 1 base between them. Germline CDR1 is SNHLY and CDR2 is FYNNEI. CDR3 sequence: CASSEETQYF. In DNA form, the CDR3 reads TGTGCCAGCAGTGAGGAGACCCAGTACTTC.

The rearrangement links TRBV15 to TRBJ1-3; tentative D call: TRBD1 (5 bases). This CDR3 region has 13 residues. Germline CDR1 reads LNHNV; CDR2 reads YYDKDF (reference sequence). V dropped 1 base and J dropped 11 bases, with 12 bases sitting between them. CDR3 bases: TGTGCCACCAGCAGAGTTGGAGGGACCGCCATATATTTT. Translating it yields CATSRVGGTAIYF. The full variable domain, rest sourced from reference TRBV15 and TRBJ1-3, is DAMVIQNPRYQVTQFGKPVTLSCSQTLNHNVMYWYQQKSSQAPKLLFHYYDKDFNNEADTPDNFQSRRPNTSFCFLDIRSPGLGDTAMYLCATSRVGGTAIYFGEGSWLTVV.

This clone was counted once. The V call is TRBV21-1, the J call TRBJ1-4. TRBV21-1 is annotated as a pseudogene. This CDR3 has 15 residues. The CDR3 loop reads CASSKQEDPHEKLFF. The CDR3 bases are TGTGCCAGCAGCAAACAAGAGGACCCCCATGAAAAACTGTTTTTT.

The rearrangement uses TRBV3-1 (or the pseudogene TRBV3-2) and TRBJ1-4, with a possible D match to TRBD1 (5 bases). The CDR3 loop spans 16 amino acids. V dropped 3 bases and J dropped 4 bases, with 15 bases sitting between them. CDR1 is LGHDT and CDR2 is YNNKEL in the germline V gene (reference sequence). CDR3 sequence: CASSQDIIRVNEKLFF. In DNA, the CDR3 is TGTGCCAGCAGCCAGGACATAATCAGAGTTAATGAAAAACTGTTTTTT.

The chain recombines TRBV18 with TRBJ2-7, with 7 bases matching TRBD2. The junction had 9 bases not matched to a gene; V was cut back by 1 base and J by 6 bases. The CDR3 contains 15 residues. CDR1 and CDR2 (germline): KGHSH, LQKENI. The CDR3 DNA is TGTGCCAGCTCACCACTGTTGGCGGGAGCCCGCGAGCAGTACTTC. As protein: CASSPLLAGAREQYF.

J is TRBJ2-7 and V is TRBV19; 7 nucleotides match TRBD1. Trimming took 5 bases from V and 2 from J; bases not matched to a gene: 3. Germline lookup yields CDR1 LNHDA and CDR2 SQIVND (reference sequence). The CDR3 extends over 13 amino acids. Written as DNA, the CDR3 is TGTGCCAGTAGTCTCGGGACAGCCTACGAGCAGTACTTC. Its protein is CASSLGTAYEQYF.

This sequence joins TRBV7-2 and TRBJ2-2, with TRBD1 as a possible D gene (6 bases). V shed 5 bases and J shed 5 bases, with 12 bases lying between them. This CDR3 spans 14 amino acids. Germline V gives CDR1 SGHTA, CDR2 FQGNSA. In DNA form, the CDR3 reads TGTGCCAGCAGCGTAAAGGGACAAACCGGGGAGCTGTTTTTT. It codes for CASSVKGQTGELFF. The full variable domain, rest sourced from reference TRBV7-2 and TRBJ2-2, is GAGVSQSPSNKVTEKGKDVELRCDPISGHTALYWYRQSLGQGLEFLIYFQGNSAPDKSGLPSDRFSAERTGGSVSTLTIQRTQQEDSAVYLCASSVKGQTGELFFGEGSRLTVL.

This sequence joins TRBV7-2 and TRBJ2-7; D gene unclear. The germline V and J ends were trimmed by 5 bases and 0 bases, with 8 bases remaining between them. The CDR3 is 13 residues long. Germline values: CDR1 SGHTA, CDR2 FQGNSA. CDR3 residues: CASSPRSSYEQYF. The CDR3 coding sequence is TGTGCCAGCAGCCCACGGAGCTCCTACGAGCAGTACTTC.

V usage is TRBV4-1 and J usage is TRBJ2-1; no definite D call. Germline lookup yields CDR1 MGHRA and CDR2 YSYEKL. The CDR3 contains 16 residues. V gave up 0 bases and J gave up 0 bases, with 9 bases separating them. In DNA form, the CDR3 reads TGCGCCAGCAGCCAAGAAGCTCCGAGCTCCTACAATGAGCAGTTCTTC. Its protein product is CASSQEAPSSYNEQFF.

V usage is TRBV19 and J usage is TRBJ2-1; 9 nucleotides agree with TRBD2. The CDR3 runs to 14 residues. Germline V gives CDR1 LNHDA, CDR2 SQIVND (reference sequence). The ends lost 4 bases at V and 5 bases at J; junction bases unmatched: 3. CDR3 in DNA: TGTGCCAGTAGTAGTAGCGGGAGCCACAATGAGCAGTTCTTC. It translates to CASSSSGSHNEQFF.

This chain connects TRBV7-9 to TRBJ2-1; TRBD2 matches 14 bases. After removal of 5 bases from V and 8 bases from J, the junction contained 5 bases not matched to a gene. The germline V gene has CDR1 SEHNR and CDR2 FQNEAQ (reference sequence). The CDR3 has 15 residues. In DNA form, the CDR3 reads TGTGCCAGCAGCCTCGGGACTAGCGGGAGAGATGAGCAGTTCTTC. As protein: CASSLGTSGRDEQFF.

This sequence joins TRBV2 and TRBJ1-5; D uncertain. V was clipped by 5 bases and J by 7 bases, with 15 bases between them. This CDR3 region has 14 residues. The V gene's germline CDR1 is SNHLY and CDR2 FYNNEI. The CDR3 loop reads CASSSGAGKQPQHF. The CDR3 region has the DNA TGTGCCAGCAGTAGCGGTGCGGGTAAACAGCCCCAGCATTTT. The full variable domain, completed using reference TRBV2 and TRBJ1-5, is EPEVTQTPSHQVTQMGQEVILRCVPISNHLYFYWYRQILGQKVEFLVSFYNNEISEKSEIFDDQFSVERPDGSNFTLKIRSTKLEDSAMYFCASSSGAGKQPQHFGDGTRLSIL.

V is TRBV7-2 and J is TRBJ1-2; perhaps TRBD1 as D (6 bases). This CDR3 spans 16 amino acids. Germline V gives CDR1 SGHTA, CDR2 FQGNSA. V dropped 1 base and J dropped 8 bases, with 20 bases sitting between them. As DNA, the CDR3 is TGTGCCAGCAGCTTAGAGGCTCCGGGGGCTTCAGGAGGCTACACCTTC. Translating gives CASSLEAPGASGGYTF.

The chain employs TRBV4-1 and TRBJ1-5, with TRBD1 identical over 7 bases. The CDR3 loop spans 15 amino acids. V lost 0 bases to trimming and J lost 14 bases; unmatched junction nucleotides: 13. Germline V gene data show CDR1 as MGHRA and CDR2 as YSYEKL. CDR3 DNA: TGCGCCAGCAGCCAAGATGGGCAGGGGGAGGACCAGAAGCATTTT. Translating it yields CASSQDGQGEDQKHF.

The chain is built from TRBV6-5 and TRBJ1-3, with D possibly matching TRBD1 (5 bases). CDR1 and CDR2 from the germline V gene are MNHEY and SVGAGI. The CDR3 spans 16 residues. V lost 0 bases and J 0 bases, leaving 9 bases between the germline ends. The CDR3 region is CASSYSSRGSGNTIYF. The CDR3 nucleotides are TGTGCCAGCAGTTACTCGAGTAGGGGCTCTGGAAACACCATATATTTT.

The CDR3 protein is CASSRSGGAHNEQFF. The DNA for the CDR3 is TGTGCCAGCAGCCGATCGGGGGGCGCCCACAATGAGCAGTTCTTC. V usage is TRBV6-5 and J usage is TRBJ2-1; maybe TRBD2 (7 bases). Trimming stripped 6 bases from V and 5 bases from J, with 17 bases between. Looked up from germline, CDR1 is MNHEY and CDR2 is SVGAGI. The CDR3 sequence is 15 residues long.